This is a list of T cell receptor beta chains from one sample in a study of T cell clones after liver transplantation. Sequencing used immunoSEQ multiplex PCR; TCRdb keeps in-frame clones, though not all of them. The top ten clones hold 15% of a sample with some 59,000 clones, about two thirds of them seen once. Sequenced here: CD4+ T cells from blood, sampled before liver transplant. These receptors all stem from a human donor who received a liver transplant. CDR3s include the opening cysteine and the closing phenylalanine or tryptophan. Rows may omit the clone size; those that give it use once, few, many or a size class.

TRBJ2-3	-	TRBV6-6	CASSPRQGEQYF
TRBJ1-5	-	TRBV28	CASSLVQITQPQHF
TRBJ1-2	many	TRBV15	CATSREAGWFGGYTF
TRBJ1-2	-	TRBV28	CASSWQGPNYGYTF
TRBJ1-6	-	TRBV19	CASSIRPGTGYNSPLHF
TRBJ1-6	-	TRBV2	CASSLTGYSPLHF
TRBJ1-1	-	TRBV6-1	CASSTQENTEAFF
TRBJ2-3	-	TRBV30	CAWSAGTGTMADTQYF
TRBJ1-5	-	TRBV6-1	CASSESLNIRNQPQHF
TRBJ1-2	-	TRBV28	CASSLTGDGYTF
TRBJ1-6	-	TRBV6-5	CASRQSRGSPLHF
TRBJ2-1	-	TRBV7-2	CASSPTTNEQFF
TRBJ1-1	-	TRBV7-9	CASSLPGGTEAFF
TRBJ2-3	few	TRBV7-2	CASKAGASTDTQYF
TRBJ1-6	-	TRBV27	CASSLFPGTGRDSPLHF
TRBJ1-1	-	TRBV28	CASSGTGASNTEAFF
TRBJ1-5	-	TRBV9	CASSVRTRGPNQPQHF
TRBJ1-4	-	TRBV29-1	CSVGLRQHNEKLFF
TRBJ2-5	-	TRBV30	CAWRADRLLETQYF
TRBJ1-1	-	TRBV5-8	CASSLARFMNTEAFF
TRBJ1-1	-	TRBV7-7	CASSPGQGFSEAFF
TRBJ1-5	-	TRBV2	CASRGGDRDQPQHF
TRBJ1-3	-	TRBV10-2	CASSESEGRNTIYF
TRBJ2-3	many	TRBV4-1	CASRAALSSTDTQYF
TRBJ2-3	-	TRBV18	CASSPNLAASTDTQYF
TRBJ1-3	-	TRBV11-2	CASRNRGREDTIYF
TRBJ1-1	few	TRBV7-8	CASSQDRDRGAFF
TRBJ2-5	-	TRBV27	CASSLSGASGQETQYF
TRBJ2-7	-	TRBV5-1	CASSHSRDRGDEQYF
TRBJ2-3	-	TRBV5-4	CASSLGGGARDHTQYF
TRBJ1-6	few	TRBV6-5	CASRLQGLRAPLHF